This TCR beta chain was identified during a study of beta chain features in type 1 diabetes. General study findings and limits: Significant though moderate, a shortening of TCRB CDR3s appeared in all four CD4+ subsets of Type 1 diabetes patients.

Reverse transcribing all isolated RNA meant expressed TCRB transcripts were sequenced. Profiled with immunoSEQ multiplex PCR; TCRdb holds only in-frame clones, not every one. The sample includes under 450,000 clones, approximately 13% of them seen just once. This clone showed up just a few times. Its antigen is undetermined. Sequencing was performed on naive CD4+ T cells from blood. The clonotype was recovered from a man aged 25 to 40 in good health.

This CDR3 is CASSDSGGAATQYF. CDR3 nucleotides: TGTGCCAGCAGTGATAGCGGGGGGGCGGCTACGCAGTATTTT. The chain is built from TRBV6-1 and TRBJ2-3; TRBD2 agrees at 11 bases. From germline, CDR1 is MNHNS and CDR2 SASEGT. The CDR3 sequence is 14 residues long. Unmatched junction bases numbered 4, after V lost 3 bases and J lost 8 bases.